The 6 T cell receptor beta chains presented below share a single source sample, sequenced in a study of blood T cell repertoires in COVID-19 (dated by TCRdb to 2020 to 2021). Library creation used the immunoSEQ multiplex PCR assay. Here the immuneACCESS table is served through TCRdb, limited to in-frame sequences with V and J called. Missing clones are a known gap in these copies; in checked studies unresolved V genes cover under half, and the rest lacks a known reason. The sample profile shows roughly 200,000 clones; almost 85% of them were found once. Together, the top ten hold around 5.5% of the sample. Sequenced input: peripheral blood. The receptors were sampled from a woman in her 70s with active or convalescent COVID-19.

This chain joins TRBV19 and TRBJ1-2, with D unclear. This CDR3 has 12 residues. Deletions cut 2 bases from V and 5 bases from J, with 6 bases between. Germline values: CDR1 LNHDA, CDR2 SQIVND (reference sequence). The CDR3: CASSITSYGYTF. For the CDR3, the DNA is TGTGCCAGTAGTATAACTTCTTATGGCTACACCTTC.

The J gene is TRBJ1-1, the V gene TRBV5-1, with D tentatively TRBD1 (6 bases). The CDR3 spans 13 residues. Trimming pared 6 bases from V and 4 bases from J, leaving 13 bases between. Germline CDR1 SGHRS, CDR2 YFSETQ. DNA of the CDR3: TGCGCCAGCACCCTCAGGGGCAGCACTGAAGCTTTCTTT. Translating gives CASTLRGSTEAFF. The full variable domain, rest sourced from reference TRBV5-1 and TRBJ1-1, is KAGVTQTPRYLIKTRGQQVTLSCSPISGHRSVSWYQQTPGQGLQFLFEYFSETQRNKGNFPGRFSGRQFSNSRSEMNVSTLELGDSALYLCASTLRGSTEAFFGQGTRLTVV.

The chain employs TRBV6-2 or TRBV6-3 and TRBJ2-1; D perhaps matches TRBD2 (6 bases). The CDR3 has 14 residues. Germline V CDR1 and CDR2: MNHEY, SVGEGT. Trimming left V 6 bases short and J 6 bases short, with 15 bases between. CDR3 coding DNA: TGTGCCAGCAGCTCCACCCGACTAGTCAATGAGCAGTTCTTC. Protein sequence: CASSSTRLVNEQFF.

The chain couples TRBV5-4 to TRBJ2-3, with D tentatively TRBD1 (5 bases). Trimming cost V 0 bases and J 2 bases, with 10 bases left between them. This CDR3 spans 15 amino acids. CDR1 SGHNT and CDR2 YYREEE come from the germline V gene (reference sequence). CDR3 DNA: TGTGCCAGCAGCTTGGATTTCGGACACACAGATACGCAGTATTTT. It codes for CASSLDFGHTDTQYF.

The chain recombines TRBV13 with TRBJ1-1; 8 bases are shared with TRBD1. Per germline, CDR1 PRHDT and CDR2 FYEKMQ (reference sequence). The CDR3 totals 13 residues. V dropped 5 bases and J dropped 8; count of bases not matched to a gene: 7. CDR3 residues: CASSRDRQSEAFF. The CDR3 coding sequence is TGTGCCAGCAGCCGGGACAGGCAGTCGGAAGCTTTCTTT.

This clone occurred once. V and J are TRBV7-2 and TRBJ2-2, with a possible D match to TRBD1 (5 bases). Trimming cost V 3 bases and J 3 bases, with 11 bases left between them. The CDR3 contains 15 residues. Germline CDR1 SGHTA, CDR2 FQGNSA. The CDR3 DNA reads as TGTGCCAGCAGCTTTTCCCGGACACACACCGGGGAGCTGTTTTTT. It encodes CASSFSRTHTGELFF.